This T cell receptor (beta chain) is from a study of cytomegalovirus exposure and HLA in healthy donors listed by TCRdb under 2017. About the study as a whole: According to a later analysis, the 100 to 150 validation repertoires were produced on the same platform as the approximately 690 repertoires of the first cohort. The aim of the study was to test whether cataloging public T cell receptors could identify signatures of past pathogen exposure. In addition to the first cohort of 666 subjects, a separate validation cohort of 120 different subjects was used. To predict cytomegalovirus infection status, the study brought together high-throughput TCR immunosequencing, statistical association of individual TCRs with disease status, and machine learning. The research as a whole found: In both the original and validation cohorts, the classifier was reported to diagnose cytomegalovirus status with high specificity and sensitivity. The study listed around 160 TCR beta chains as associated with cytomegalovirus. While some public TCRs were present in many individuals, most TCR sequences turned up only very rarely across donors. Three of the identified cytomegalovirus-associated TCR beta chains were confirmed in vitro to be specific for cytomegalovirus antigens. Of the cluster scores, around 95% were above 0 in a later analysis, which found that TCRs clustered in the first cohort also tended to co-occur in the 95 to 150 validation repertoires. It was suggested by the authors that the approach could potentially be generalized to other disease states and immunological phenotypes. A later analysis had no HLA typing for the validation cohort, so co-occurrence there was scored across all 110 or so repertoires.

Including cysteine and phenylalanine, the CDR3 has 16 amino acids. Just the 48-base CDR3 DNA is kept, in frame starting at base 1. V trim: 4 bases; J trim: 4 bases; unmatched bases: 10. CDR1 and CDR2 are drawn from the germline V gene: SGHRS, YFSETQ. Separate from the roughly 650-subject first cohort, the validation cohort of about 120 subjects was the group to which the donors belonged. Libraries were prepared through the immunoSEQ multiplex PCR assay. Turning to the authors' computational methods: A statistical classification framework was built for diagnosing cytomegalovirus status from the catalog of TCR beta chain sequences. TCRdb took this table from immuneACCESS and kept in-frame rearrangements with V and J called. Such tables lack part of the clones; where checked against another copy, unresolved V genes explain under half of the gap, and the rest is unexplained. The DNA gave D and trimming, while V, J and clone size come from that table. The sample table lists 110,000 to 150,000 clones, over 90% of them with a count of one. The leading ten clones occupy approximately 1.8% of the sample.

This clone was counted a single time. Its antigen remains undetermined. There are no base qualities to consult, and no much larger clone falls within one base. Recombination linked TRBV5-1 to TRBJ2-2; 7 junctional bases match TRBD2. This clonotype originated in a man between 18 and 29 years old in good health and CMV-seropositive. Input material: PBMCs. CDR3 protein: CASSTMGGGSTGELFF. The DNA sequence reads TGCGCCAGCAGCACCATGGGCGGGGGTAGCACCGGGGAGCTGTTTTTT.